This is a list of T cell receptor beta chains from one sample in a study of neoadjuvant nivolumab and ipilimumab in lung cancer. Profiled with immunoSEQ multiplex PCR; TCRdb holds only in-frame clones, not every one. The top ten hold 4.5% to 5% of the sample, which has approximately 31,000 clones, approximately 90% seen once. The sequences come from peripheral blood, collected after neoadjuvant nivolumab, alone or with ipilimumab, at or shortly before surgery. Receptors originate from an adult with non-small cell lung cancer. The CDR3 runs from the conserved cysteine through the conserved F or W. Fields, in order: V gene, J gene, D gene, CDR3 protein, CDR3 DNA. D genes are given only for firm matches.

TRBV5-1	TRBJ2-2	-	CASSPAGQTTGELFF	TGCGCCAGCAGCCCGGCCGGGCAGACGACCGGGGAGCTGTTTTTT
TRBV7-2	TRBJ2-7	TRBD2	CASSLMVAGVEQYF	TGTGCCAGCAGCCTAATGGTAGCGGGGGTCGAGCAGTACTTC
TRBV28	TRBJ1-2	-	CASIPLSGGGYGYTF	TGTGCCAGCATACCACTGTCGGGGGGCGGGTATGGCTACACCTTC
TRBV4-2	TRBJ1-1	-	CASSHNRVEAFF	TGTGCCAGCAGCCACAATCGGGTGGAAGCTTTCTTT
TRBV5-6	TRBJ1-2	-	CASSRTTQGWTYGYTF	TGTGCCAGCAGCCGGACCACTCAGGGTTGGACCTATGGCTACACCTTC
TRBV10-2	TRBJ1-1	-	CASSPSMNTEAFF	TGCGCCAGCAGTCCCTCAATGAACACTGAAGCTTTCTTT
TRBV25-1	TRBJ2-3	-	CASSEYWQADTDTQYF	TGTGCCAGCAGTGAATATTGGCAGGCTGACACAGATACGCAGTATTTT
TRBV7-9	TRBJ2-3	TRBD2	CASSFSSGLASNTQYF	TGTGCCAGCAGCTTTAGTTCAGGACTAGCGTCAAATACGCAGTATTTT
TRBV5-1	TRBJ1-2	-	CASSGGQLYGYTF	TGCGCCAGCAGCGGAGGACAGCTCTATGGCTACACCTTC
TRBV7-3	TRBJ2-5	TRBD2	CASSLSGGARETQYF	TGTGCCAGCAGCCTTAGCGGGGGGGCTCGGGAGACCCAGTACTTC
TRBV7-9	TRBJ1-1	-	CASSLLRQNTEAFF	TGTGCCAGCAGCTTACTTAGGCAGAACACTGAAGCTTTCTTT
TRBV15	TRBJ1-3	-	CATSRDTGSGNTIYF	TGTGCCACCAGCAGAGACACCGGCTCTGGAAACACCATATATTTT
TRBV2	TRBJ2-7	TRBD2	CASRTSRDLGGGEQYF	TGTGCCAGCAGGACGTCACGGGACCTCGGGGGGGGAGAGCAGTACTTC
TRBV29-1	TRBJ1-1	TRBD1	CSAKVGQVFTEAFF	TGCAGCGCAAAAGTAGGACAGGTCTTCACTGAAGCTTTCTTT
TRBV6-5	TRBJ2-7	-	CASSSLMIPEQYF	TGTGCCAGCAGCTCCCTTATGATCCCCGAGCAGTACTTC